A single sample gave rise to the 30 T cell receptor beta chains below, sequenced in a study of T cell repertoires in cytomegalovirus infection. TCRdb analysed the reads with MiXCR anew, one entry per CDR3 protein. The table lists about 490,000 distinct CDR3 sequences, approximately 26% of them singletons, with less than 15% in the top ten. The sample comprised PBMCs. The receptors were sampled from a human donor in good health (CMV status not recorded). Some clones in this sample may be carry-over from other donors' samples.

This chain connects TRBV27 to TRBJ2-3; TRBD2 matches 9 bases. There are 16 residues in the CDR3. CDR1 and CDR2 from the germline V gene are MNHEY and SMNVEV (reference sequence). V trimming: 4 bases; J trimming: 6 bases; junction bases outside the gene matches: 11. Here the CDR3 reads CASSSQIAGEGDTQYF. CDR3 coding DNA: TGTGCCAGCAGTTCTCAAATAGCGGGAGAGGGGGATACGCAGTATTTT.

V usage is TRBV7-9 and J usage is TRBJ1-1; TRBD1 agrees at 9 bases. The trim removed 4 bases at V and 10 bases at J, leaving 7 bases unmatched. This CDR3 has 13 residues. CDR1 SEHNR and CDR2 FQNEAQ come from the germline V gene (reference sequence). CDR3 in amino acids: CASSSRDREGAFF. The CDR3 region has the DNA TGTGCCAGCAGCTCCCGGGACAGGGAAGGAGCTTTCTTT.

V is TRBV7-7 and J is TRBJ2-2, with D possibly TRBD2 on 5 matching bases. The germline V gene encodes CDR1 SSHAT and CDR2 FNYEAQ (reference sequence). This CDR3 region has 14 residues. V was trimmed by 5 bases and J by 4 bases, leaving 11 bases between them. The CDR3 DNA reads TGTGCCAGCAGCCCGATCGGAGGCACCGGGGAGCTGTTTTTT. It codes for CASSPIGGTGELFF.

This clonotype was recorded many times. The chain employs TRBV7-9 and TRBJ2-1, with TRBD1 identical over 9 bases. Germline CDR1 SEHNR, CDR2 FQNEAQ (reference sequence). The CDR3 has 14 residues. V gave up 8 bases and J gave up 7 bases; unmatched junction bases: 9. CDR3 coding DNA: TGTGCCAGCGTAGACAGGGGGTATCAGAATGAGCAGTTCTTC. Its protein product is CASVDRGYQNEQFF.

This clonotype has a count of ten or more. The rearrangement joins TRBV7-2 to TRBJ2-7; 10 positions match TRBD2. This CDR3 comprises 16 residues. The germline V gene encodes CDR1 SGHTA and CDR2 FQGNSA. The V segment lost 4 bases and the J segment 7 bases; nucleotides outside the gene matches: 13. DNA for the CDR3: TGTGCCAGCAGCTCGACGAGGCTAGCGGGGGCTCAAGAGCAGTACTTC. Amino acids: CASSSTRLAGAQEQYF.

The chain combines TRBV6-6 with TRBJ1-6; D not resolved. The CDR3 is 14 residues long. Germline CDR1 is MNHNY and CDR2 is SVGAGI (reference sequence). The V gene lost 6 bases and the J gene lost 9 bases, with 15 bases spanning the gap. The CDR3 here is CASSRSREVSPLHF. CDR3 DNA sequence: TGTGCCAGCAGCCGCAGTCGCGAGGTTTCACCCCTCCACTTT.

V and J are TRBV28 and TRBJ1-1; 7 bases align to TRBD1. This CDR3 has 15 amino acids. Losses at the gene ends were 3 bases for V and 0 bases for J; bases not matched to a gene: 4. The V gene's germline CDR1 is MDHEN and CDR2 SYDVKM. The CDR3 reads CASSFSGGMNTEAFF. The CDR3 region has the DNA TGTGCCAGCAGTTTCTCAGGGGGGATGAACACTGAAGCTTTCTTT.

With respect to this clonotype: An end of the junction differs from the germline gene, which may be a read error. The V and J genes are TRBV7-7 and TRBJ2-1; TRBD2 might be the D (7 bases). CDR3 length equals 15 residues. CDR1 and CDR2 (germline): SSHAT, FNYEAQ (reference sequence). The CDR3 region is CASSLGGGGMNEQFF. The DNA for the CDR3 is TGTGCTAGCAGCTTAGGAGGGGGAGGGATGAATGAGCAGTTCTTC.

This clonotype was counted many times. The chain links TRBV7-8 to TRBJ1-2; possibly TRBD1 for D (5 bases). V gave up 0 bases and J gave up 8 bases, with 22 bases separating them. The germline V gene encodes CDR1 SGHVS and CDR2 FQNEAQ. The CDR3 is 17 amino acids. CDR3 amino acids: CASSLASKGTARTGYTF. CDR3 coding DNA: TGTGCCAGCAGCTTAGCGTCGAAGGGGACCGCTCGTACGGGCTACACCTTC.

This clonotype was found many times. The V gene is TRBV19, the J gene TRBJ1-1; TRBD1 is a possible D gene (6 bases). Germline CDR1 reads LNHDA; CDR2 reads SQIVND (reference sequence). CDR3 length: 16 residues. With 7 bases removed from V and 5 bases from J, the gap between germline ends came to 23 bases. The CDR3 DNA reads TGTGCCAGTACTCCATCATCAGCCCAGGGGAGTACTGAAGCTTTCTTT. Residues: CASTPSSAQGSTEAFF.

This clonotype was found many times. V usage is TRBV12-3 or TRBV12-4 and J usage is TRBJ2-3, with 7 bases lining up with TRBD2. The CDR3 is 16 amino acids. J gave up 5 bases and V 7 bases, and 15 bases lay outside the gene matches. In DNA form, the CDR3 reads TGTGCCAGCAACCCTACCGGGGGGAGTCGTGTAGATACGCAGTATTTT. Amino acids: CASNPTGGSRVDTQYF.

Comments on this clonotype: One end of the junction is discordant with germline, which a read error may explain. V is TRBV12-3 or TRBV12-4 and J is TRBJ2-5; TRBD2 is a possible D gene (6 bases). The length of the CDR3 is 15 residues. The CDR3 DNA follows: TGTGCCAGCCGTTTTTGGGCTAGCGTACGGGAGACCCAGTACTTC. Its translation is CASRFWASVRETQYF.

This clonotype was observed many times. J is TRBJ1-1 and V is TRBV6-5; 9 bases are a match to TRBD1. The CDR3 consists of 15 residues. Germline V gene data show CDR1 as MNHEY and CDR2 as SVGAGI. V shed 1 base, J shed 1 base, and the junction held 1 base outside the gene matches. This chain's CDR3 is CASSYWGQGNTEAFF. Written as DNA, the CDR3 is TGTGCCAGCAGTTACTGGGGACAGGGGAACACTGAAGCTTTCTTT.

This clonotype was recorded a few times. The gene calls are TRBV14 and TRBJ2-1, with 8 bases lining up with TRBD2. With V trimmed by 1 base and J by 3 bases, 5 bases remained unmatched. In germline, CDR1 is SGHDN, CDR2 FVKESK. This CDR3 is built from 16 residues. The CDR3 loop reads CASSQVGSGNYNEQFF. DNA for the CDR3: TGTGCCAGCAGCCAAGTGGGTAGCGGGAACTACAATGAGCAGTTCTTC. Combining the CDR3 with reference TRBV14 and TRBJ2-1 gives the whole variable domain EAGVTQFPSHSVIEKGQTVTLRCDPISGHDNLYWYRRVMGKEIKFLLHFVKESKQDESGMPNNRFLAERTGGTYSTLKVQPAELEDSGVYFCASSQVGSGNYNEQFFGPGTRLTVL.

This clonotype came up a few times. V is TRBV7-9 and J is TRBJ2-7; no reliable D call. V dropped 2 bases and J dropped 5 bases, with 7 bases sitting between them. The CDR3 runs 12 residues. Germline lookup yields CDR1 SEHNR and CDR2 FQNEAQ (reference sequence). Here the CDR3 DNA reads TGTGCCAGCAGCTTATATTCGAACGAGCAGTACTTC. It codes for CASSLYSNEQYF. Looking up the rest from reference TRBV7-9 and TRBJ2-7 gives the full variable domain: DTGVSQNPRHKITKRGQNVTFRCDPISEHNRLYWYRQTLGQGPEFLTYFQNEAQLEKSRLLSDRFSAERPKGSFSTLEIQRTEQGDSAMYLCASSLYSNEQYFGPGTRLTVT.

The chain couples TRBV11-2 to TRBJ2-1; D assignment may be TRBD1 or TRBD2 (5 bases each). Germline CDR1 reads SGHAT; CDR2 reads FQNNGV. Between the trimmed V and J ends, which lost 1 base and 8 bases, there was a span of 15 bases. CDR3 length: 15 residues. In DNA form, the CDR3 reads TGTGCCAGCAGCTTAGGGACAAGGGGAGTCGATGAGCAGTTCTTC. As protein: CASSLGTRGVDEQFF.

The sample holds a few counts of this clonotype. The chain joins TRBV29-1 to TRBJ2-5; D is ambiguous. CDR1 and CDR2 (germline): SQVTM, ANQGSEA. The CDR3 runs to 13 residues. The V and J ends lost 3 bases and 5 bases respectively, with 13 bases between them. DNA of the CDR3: TGCAGCGTTGACCCCATTGGTCTGGAGACCCAGTACTTC. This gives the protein CSVDPIGLETQYF.

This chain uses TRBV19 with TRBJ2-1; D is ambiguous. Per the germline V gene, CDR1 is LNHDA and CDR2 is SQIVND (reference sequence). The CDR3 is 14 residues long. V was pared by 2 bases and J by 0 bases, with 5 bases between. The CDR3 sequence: CASSITPSYNEQFF. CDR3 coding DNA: TGTGCCAGTAGTATAACCCCCTCCTACAATGAGCAGTTCTTC. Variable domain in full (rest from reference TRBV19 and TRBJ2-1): DGGITQSPKYLFRKEGQNVTLSCEQNLNHDAMYWYRQDPGQGLRLIYYSQIVNDFQKGDIAEGYSVSREKKESFPLTVTSAQKNPTAFYLCASSITPSYNEQFFGPGTRLTVL.

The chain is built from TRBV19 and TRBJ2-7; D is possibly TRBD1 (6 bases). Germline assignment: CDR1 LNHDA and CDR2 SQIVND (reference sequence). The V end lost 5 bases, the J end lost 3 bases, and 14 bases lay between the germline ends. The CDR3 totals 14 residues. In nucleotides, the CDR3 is TGTGCCAGTAGTGGAAACCTAGGGGGCTACGAGCAGTACTTC. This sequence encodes CASSGNLGGYEQYF.

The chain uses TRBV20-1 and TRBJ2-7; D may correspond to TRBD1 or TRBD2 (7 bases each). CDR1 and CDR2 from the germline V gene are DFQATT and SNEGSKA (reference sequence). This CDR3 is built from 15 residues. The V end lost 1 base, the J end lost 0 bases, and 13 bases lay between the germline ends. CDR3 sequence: CSARARGGFSYEQYV. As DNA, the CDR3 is TGCAGTGCTAGAGCCAGGGGGGGTTTCTCCTACGAGCAGTACGTC.

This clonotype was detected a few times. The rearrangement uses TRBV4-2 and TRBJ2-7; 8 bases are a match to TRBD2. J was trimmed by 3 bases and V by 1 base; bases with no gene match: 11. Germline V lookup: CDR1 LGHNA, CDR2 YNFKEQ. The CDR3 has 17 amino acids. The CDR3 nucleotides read TGTGCCAGCAGCCAAGTTACGGGGGGGGACACAATCTACGAGCAGTACTTC. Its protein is CASSQVTGGDTIYEQYF.

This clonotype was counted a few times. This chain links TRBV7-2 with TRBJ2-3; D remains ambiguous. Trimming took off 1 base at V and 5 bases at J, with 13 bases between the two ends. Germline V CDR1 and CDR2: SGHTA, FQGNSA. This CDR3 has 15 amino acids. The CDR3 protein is CASSLVRAVGDTQYF. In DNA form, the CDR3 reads TGTGCCAGCAGCTTAGTTAGGGCAGTCGGAGATACGCAGTATTTT.

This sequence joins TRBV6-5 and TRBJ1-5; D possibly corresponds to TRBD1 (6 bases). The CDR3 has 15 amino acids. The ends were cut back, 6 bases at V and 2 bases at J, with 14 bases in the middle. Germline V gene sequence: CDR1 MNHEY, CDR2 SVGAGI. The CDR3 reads CASRTGGAGNQPQHF. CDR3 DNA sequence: TGTGCCAGCAGAACGGGGGGGGCGGGCAATCAGCCCCAGCATTTT.

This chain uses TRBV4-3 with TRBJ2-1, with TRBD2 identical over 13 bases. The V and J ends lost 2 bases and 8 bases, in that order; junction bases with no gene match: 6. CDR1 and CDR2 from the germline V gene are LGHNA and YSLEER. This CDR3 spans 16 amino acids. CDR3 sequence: CASSQSRTSGSYEQFF. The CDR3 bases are TGCGCCAGCAGCCAAAGCCGGACTAGCGGGAGCTATGAGCAGTTCTTC.

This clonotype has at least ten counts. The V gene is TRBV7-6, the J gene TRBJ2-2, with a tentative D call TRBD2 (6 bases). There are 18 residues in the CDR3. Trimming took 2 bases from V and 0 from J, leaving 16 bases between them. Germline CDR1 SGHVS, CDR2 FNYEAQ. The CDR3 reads CASSLNHPTSPNTGELFF. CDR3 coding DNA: TGTGCCAGCAGCTTAAATCACCCGACTAGTCCGAACACCGGGGAGCTGTTTTTT.

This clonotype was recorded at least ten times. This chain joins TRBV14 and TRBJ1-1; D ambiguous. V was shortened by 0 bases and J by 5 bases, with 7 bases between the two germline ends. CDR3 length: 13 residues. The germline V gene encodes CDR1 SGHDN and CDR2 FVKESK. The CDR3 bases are TGTGCCAGCAGCCAAGATAGGTGGACTGAAGCTTTCTTT. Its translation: CASSQDRWTEAFF.

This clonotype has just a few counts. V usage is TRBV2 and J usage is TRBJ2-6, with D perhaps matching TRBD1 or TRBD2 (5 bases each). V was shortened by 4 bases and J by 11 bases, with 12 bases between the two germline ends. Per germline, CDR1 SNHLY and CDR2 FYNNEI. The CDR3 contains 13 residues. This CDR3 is CASSGGMRDVLTF. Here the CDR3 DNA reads TGTGCCAGCAGTGGGGGGATGCGGGACGTCCTGACTTTC. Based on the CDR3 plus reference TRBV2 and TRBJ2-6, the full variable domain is EPEVTQTPSHQVTQMGQEVILRCVPISNHLYFYWYRQILGQKVEFLVSFYNNEISEKSEIFDDQFSVERPDGSNFTLKIRSTKLEDSAMYFCASSGGMRDVLTFGAGSRLTVL.

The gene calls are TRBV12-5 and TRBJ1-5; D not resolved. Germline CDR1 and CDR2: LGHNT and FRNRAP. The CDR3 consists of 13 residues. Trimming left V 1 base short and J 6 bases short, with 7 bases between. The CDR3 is CASGLGGFQPQHF. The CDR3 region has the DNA TGTGCTAGTGGTTTGGGAGGATTTCAGCCCCAGCATTTT.

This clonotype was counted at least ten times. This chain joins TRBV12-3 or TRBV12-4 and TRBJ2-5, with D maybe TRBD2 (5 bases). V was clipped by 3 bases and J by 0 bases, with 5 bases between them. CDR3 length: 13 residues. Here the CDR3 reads CASSFGNQETQYF. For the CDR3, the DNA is TGTGCCAGCAGTTTCGGGAACCAAGAGACCCAGTACTTC.

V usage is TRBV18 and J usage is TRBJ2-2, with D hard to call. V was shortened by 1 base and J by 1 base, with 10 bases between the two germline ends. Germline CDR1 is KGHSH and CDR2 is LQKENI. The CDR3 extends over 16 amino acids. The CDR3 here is CASSPRHGVNTGELFF. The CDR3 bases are TGTGCCAGCTCACCACGGCACGGAGTGAACACCGGGGAGCTGTTTTTT.